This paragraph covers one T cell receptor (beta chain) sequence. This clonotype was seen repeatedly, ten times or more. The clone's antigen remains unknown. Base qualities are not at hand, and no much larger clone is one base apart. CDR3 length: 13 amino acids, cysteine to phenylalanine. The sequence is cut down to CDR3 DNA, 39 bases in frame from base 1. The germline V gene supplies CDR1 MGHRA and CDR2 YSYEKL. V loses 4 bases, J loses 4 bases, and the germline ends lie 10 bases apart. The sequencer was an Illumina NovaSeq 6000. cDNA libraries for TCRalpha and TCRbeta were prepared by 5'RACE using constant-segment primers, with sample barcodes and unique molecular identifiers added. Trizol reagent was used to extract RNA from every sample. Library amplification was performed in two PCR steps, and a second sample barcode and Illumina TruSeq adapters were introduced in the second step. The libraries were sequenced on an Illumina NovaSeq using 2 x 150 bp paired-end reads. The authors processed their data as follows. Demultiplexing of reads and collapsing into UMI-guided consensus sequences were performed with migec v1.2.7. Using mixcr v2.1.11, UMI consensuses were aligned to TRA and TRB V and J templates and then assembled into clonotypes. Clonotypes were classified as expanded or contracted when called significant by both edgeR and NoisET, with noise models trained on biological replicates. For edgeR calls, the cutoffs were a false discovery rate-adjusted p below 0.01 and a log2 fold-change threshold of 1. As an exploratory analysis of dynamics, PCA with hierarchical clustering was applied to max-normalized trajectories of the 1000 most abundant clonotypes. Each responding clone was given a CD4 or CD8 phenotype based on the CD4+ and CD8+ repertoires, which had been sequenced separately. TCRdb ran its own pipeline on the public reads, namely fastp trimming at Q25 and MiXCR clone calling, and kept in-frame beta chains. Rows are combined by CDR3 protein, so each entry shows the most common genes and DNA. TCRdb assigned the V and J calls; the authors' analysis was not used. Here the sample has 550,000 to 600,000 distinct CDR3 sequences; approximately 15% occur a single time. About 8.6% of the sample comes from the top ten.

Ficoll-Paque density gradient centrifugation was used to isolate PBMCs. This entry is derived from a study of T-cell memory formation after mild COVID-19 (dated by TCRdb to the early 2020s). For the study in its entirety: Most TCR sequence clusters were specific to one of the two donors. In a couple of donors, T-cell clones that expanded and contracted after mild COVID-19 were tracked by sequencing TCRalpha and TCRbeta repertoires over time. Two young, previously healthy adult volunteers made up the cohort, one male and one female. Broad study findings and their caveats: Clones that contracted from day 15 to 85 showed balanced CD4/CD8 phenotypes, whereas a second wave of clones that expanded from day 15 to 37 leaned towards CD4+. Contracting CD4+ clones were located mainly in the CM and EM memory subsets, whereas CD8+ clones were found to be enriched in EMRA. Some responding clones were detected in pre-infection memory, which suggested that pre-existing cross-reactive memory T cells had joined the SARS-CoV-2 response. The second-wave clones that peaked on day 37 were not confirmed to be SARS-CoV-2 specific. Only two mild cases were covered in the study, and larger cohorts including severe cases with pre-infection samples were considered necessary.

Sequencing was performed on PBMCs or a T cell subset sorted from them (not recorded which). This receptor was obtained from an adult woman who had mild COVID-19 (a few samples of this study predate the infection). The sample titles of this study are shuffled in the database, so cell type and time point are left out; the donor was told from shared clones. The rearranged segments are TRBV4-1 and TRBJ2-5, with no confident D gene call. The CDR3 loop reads CASSRDPRETQYF. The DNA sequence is TGCGCCAGCAGCCGCGACCCGAGAGAGACCCAGTACTTC.